One and the same sample provided the 5 T cell receptor beta chains below, sequenced in a study of metastatic and nonmetastatic thyroid tumors. TCRdb re-clonotyped the PCR reads through MiXCR. The table lists 20,000 to 25,000 clones, around 21% of them singletons. Thyroid surgery was preceded by no treatment in any patient. The sample consisted of blood. The receptors originated from a female donor with papillary thyroid cancer or a benign thyroid nodule (not recorded which). Some clones in this sample may be carry-over from other donors' samples.

This chain uses TRBV24-1 with TRBJ2-3; D gene uncertain. V lost 3 bases and J 2 bases, leaving 20 bases between the germline ends. Germline CDR1 and CDR2: KGHDR and SFDVKD. This CDR3 is 18 amino acids long. The CDR3 is CATSDAVRLGSFTDTQYF. The DNA for the CDR3 is TGTGCCACCAGTGATGCCGTAAGGCTCGGCTCATTCACAGATACGCAGTATTTT.

This clone occurred many times. This chain links TRBV7-9 with TRBJ2-1; 9 bases are a match to TRBD2. The germline CDR1 and CDR2 sequences are SEHNR and FQNEAQ (reference sequence). The CDR3 is 17 amino acids. The junction had 13 bases not matched to a gene; V was cut back by 7 bases and J by 3 bases. The CDR3 spells CASIPPTTSGFYNEQFF. CDR3 DNA: TGTGCCAGCATCCCCCCTACTACTAGCGGGTTCTACAATGAGCAGTTCTTC.

In its sample, this clone is medium-sized. V and J are TRBV5-1 and TRBJ2-7; D call uncertain. Germline V gene data show CDR1 as SGHRS and CDR2 as YFSETQ. Trimming removed 1 base at V and 1 base at J, with 6 bases between. The CDR3 is 13 amino acids. The CDR3 region has the DNA TGCGCCAGCAGCTTGCAGGTTTCCTACGAGCAGTACTTC. Translation: CASSLQVSYEQYF.

In DNA form, the CDR3 reads TGTGCCAGCAGCTGGGGGGAGGGGGACATTCAGTACTTC. This sequence encodes CASSWGEGDIQYF. V is TRBV5-6 and J is TRBJ2-4; a weak D match, TRBD2 (7 bases). From germline, CDR1 is SGHDT and CDR2 YYEEEE. The CDR3 runs 13 residues. V shed 3 bases and J shed 8 bases, with 12 bases lying between them.

This clone ranks as medium-sized. The chain joins TRBV6-2 or TRBV6-3 to TRBJ1-5; D is possibly TRBD1 (6 bases). This CDR3 has 15 amino acids. The germline V gene encodes CDR1 MNHEY and CDR2 SVGEGT. V lost 7 bases, J lost 2 bases, and 15 bases lay in between. CDR3 loop: CASKALTGGNQPQHF. The DNA of the CDR3 is TGTGCCAGCAAGGCCCTGACAGGAGGCAATCAGCCCCAGCATTTT.